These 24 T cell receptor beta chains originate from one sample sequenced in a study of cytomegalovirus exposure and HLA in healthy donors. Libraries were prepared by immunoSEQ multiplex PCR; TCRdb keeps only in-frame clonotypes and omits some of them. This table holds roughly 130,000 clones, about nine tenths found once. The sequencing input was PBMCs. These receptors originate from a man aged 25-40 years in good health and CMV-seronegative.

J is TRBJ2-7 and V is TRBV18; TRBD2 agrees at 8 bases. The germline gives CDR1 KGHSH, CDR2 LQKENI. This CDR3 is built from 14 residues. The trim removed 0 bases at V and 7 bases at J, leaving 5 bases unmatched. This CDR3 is CASSPPPGGGEQYF. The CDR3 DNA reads TGTGCCAGCTCACCACCCCCCGGCGGGGGGGAGCAGTACTTC.

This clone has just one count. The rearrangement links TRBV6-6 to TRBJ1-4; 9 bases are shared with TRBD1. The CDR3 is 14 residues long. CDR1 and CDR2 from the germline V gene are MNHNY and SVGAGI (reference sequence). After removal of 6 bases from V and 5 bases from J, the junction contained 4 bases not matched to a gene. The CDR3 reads CASSLTGGNEKLFF. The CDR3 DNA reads TGTGCCAGCAGCCTGACAGGGGGGAATGAAAAACTGTTTTTT.

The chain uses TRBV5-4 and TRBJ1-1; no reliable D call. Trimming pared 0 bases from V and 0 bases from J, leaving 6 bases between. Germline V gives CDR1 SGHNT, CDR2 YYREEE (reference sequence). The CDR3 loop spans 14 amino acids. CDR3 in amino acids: CASSLGGMNTEAFF. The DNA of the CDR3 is TGTGCCAGCAGCTTGGGAGGGATGAACACTGAAGCTTTCTTT.

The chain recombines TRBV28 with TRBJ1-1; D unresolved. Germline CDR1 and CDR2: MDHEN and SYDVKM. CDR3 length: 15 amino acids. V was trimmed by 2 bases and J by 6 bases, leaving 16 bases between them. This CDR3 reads CASSLIVWAEAEAFF. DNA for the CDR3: TGTGCCAGCAGTTTAATCGTGTGGGCGGAGGCTGAAGCTTTCTTT.

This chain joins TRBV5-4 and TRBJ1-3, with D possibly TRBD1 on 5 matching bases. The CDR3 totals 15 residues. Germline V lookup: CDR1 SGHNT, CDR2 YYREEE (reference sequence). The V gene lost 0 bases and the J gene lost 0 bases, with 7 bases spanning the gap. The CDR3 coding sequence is TGTGCCAGCAGCTTGGACAGGCTCTCTGGAAACACCATATATTTT. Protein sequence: CASSLDRLSGNTIYF. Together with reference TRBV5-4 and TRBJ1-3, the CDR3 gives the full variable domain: ETGVTQSPTHLIKTRGQQVTLRCSSQSGHNTVSWYQQALGQGPQFIFQYYREEENGRGNFPPRFSGLQFPNYSSELNVNALELDDSALYLCASSLDRLSGNTIYFGEGSWLTVV.

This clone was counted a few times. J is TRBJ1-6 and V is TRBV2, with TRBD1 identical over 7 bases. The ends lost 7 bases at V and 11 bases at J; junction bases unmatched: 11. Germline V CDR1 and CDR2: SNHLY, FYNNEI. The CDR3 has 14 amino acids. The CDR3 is CASKTTGTAAPLHF. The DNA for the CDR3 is TGTGCCAGCAAGACGACCGGGACAGCGGCACCCCTCCACTTT.

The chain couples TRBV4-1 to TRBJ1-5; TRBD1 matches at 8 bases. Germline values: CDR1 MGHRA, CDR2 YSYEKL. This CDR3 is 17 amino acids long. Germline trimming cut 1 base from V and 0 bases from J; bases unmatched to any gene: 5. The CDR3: CASSQAGTGNSNQPQHF. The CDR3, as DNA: TGCGCCAGCAGCCAAGCCGGGACAGGCAATAGCAATCAGCCCCAGCATTTT.

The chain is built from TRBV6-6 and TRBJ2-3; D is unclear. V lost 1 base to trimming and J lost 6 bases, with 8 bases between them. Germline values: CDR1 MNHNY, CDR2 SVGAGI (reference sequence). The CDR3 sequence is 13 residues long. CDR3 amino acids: CASSYWAADTQYF. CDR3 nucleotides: TGTGCCAGCAGTTACTGGGCTGCGGATACGCAGTATTTT.

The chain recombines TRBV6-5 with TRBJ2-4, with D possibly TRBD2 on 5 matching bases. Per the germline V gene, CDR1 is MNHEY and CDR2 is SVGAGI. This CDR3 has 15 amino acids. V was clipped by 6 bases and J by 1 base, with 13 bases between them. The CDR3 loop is CASSPGVGAKNIQYF. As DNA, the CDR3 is TGTGCCAGCAGCCCCGGGGTGGGGGCCAAAAACATTCAGTACTTC.

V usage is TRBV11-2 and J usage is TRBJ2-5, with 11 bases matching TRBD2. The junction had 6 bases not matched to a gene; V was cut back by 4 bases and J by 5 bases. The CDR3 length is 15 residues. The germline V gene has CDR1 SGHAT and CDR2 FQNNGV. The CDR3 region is CASSSLAGGRETQYF. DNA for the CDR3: TGTGCCAGCAGCTCTCTAGCGGGGGGCCGGGAGACCCAGTACTTC.

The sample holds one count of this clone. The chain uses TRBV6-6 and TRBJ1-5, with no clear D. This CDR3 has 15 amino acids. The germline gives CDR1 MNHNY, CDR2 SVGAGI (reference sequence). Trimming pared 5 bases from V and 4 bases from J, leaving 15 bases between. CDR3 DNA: TGTGCCAGCAGTCTCCACCAGTCTAGGAATCAGCCCCAGCATTTT. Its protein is CASSLHQSRNQPQHF.

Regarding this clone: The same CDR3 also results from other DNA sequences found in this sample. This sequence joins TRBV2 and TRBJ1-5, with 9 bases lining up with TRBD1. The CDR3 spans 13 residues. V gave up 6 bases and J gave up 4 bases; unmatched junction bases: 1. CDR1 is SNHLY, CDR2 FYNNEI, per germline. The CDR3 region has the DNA TGTGCCAGCAGCGGACAGGGGAATCAGCCCCAGCATTTT. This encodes CASSGQGNQPQHF. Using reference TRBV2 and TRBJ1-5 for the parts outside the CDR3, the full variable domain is EPEVTQTPSHQVTQMGQEVILRCVPISNHLYFYWYRQILGQKVEFLVSFYNNEISEKSEIFDDQFSVERPDGSNFTLKIRSTKLEDSAMYFCASSGQGNQPQHFGDGTRLSIL.

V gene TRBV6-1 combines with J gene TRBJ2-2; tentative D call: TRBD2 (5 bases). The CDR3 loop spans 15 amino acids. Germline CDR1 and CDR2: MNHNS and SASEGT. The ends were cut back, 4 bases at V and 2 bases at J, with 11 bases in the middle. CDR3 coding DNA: TGTGCCAGCAGTGCAGCGGCCATAAACACCGGGGAGCTGTTTTTT. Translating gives CASSAAAINTGELFF.

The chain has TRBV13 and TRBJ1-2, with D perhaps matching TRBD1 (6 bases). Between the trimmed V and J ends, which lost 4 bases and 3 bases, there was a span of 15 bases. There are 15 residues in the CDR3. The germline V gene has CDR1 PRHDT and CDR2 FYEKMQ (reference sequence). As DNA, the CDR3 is TGTGCCAGCAGCTCACTCCGGACAGCTTACTATGGCTACACCTTC. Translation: CASSSLRTAYYGYTF.

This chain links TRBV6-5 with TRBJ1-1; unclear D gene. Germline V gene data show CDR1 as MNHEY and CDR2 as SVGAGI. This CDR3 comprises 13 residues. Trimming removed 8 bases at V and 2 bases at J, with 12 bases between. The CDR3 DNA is TGTGCCAGCCTGCGGACTTTTAACACTGAAGCTTTCTTT. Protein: CASLRTFNTEAFF.

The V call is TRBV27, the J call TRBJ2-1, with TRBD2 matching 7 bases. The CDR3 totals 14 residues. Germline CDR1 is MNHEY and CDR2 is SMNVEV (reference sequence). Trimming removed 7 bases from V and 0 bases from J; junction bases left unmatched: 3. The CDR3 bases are TGTGCCAGCACAAAGCGGGGCTCCTACAATGAGCAGTTCTTC. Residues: CASTKRGSYNEQFF.

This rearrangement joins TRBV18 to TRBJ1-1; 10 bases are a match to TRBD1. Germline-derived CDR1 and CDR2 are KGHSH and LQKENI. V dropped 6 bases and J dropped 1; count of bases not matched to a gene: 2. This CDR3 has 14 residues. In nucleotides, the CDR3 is TGTGCCAGCTCCTGGACAGGGGGGAACACTGAAGCTTTCTTT. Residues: CASSWTGGNTEAFF.

Written as DNA, the CDR3 is TGTGCCAGCAGTTACATGGAGGGTATCAATGAGCAGTTCTTC. This gives the protein CASSYMEGINEQFF. The chain couples TRBV6-5 to TRBJ2-1, with a tentative D call TRBD2 (6 bases). The CDR3 runs 14 residues. Looked up from germline, CDR1 is MNHEY and CDR2 is SVGAGI. Trimming stripped 2 bases from V and 6 bases from J, with 11 bases between.

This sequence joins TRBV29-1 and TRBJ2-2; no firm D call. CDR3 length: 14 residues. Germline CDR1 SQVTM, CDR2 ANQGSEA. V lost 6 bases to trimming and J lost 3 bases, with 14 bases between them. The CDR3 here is CSVPRMGHTGELFF. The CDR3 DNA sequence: TGCAGCGTCCCGCGGATGGGTCACACCGGGGAGCTGTTTTTT.

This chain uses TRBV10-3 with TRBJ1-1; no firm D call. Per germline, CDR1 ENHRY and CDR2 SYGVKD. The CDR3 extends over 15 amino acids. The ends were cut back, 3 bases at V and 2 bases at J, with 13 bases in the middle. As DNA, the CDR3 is TGTGCCATCAGTGATCTAGGACGGGGTAACACTGAAGCTTTCTTT. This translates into CAISDLGRGNTEAFF.

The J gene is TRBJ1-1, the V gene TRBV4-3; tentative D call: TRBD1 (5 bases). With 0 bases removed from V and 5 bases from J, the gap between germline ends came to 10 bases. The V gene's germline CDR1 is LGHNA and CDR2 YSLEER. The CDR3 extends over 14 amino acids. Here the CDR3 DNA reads TGCGCCAGCAGCCAAGAGATGCGGGGGACTGAAGCTTTCTTT. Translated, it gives CASSQEMRGTEAFF.

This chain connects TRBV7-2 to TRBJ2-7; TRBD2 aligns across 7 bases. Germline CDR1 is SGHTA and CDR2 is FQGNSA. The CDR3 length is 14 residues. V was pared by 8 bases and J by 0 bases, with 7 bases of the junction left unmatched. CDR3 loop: CASAKLAYSYEQYF. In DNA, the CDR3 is TGTGCCAGCGCAAAACTAGCGTACTCCTACGAGCAGTACTTC.

CDR3 nucleotide sequence: TGCGCCAGCAGCCAAGAGTTACGGGGCTACAATGAGCAGTTCTTC. Protein: CASSQELRGYNEQFF. The chain has TRBV4-3 and TRBJ2-1, with D perhaps matching TRBD2 (5 bases). CDR3 length: 15 amino acids. CDR1 and CDR2 (germline): LGHNA, YSLEER. Trimming took 0 bases from V and 3 from J, leaving 9 bases between them.

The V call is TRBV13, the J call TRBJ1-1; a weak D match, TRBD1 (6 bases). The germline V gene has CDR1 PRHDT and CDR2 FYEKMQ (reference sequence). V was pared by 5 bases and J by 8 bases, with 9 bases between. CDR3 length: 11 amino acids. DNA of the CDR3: TGTGCCAGCAGCCTCACAGGGGAAGCTTTCTTT. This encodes CASSLTGEAFF.